This T cell receptor (beta chain) was profiled in a study of spatial heterogeneity in lung cancer. The overall study: TCR and UMI combinations that were unique each appeared, on average, more than ten times in raw reads.

This sample's time point: sample taken at primary tumor resection. Whole RNA obtained from tumor, nontumor lung or frozen PBMC underwent sequencing without sorting. The donors comprised approximately 75 untreated early-stage non-small cell lung cancer patients. The V and J ends lost 2 bases and 3 bases respectively, with 10 bases between them. CDR1 is MDHEN and CDR2 is SYDVKM in the germline V gene. This CDR3 is built from 14 residues. In TCRdb, the 5' RACE reads were re-called with MiXCR into one record per CDR3 protein. The data show approximately 40,000 distinct CDR3 sequences, 5.2% seen once. The table lists this clonotype with many counts.

The chain combines TRBV28 with TRBJ1-2; the D gene is possibly TRBD1 (6 bases). Sequenced here: PBMCs, sampled at surgery. The receptor's source is a female donor with early-stage non-small cell lung cancer. The CDR3 DNA is TGTGCCAGCAGTTTAGTGGACAGCGACTATGGCTACACCTTC. Residues: CASSLVDSDYGYTF.